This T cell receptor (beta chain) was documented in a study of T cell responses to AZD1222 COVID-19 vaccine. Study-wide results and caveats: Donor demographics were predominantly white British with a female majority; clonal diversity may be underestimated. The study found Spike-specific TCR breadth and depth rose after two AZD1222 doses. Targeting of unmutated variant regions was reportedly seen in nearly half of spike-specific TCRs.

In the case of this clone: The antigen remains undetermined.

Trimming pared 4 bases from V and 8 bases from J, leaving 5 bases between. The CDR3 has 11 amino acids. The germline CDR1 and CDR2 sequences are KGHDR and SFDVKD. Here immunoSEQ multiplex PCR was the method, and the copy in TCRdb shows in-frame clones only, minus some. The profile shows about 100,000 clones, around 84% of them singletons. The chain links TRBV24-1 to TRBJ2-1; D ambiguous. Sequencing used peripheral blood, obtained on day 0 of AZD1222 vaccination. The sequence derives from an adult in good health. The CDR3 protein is CATSELYEQFF. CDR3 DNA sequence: TGTGCCACCAGTGAATTATATGAGCAGTTCTTC.